This T cell receptor (beta chain) was identified in a study of blood T cells in healthy people across ages. Overall study results and limits: Versus aged donors, long-lived donors had higher diversity and more naive CD4+ cells.

J gave up 4 bases and V 2 bases, and 6 bases lay outside the gene matches. CDR3 length: 15 residues. CDR1 and CDR2 (germline): MNHEY, SMNVEV (reference sequence). Through a sample-barcoded 5' primer and a J-beta primer mix, a second PCR was run for roughly 6 to 11 cycles. MiXCR, run by TCRdb on the 5' RACE reads, gives a single entry per CDR3 protein. The top ten clones hold roughly a tenth of a sample with 800,000 to 950,000 distinct CDR3 sequences, about 27% of them seen once. This clonotype was detected a few times. Its specificity is unknown. The sample also formed part of further work on T cells of mothers and their children. That paper states: The study recruited a few healthy Caucasian mothers and their six children as donors.

The genes are TRBV27 and TRBJ1-2; 8 nucleotides match TRBD1. The sample comprised blood. This sequence was found in a woman aged 40 to 50 in good health. The CDR3 DNA reads TGTGCCAGCAGTTTAGACAGGGGTGATAGCTATGGCTACACCTTC. Protein: CASSLDRGDSYGYTF.